These 27 T cell receptor beta chains share one sample of origin, sequenced in a study of shared clonotypes between healthy human individuals. Sequenced by immunoSEQ multiplex PCR; TCRdb stores in-frame clones only, minus some. The sample yields about 1.1 million clones, approximately 80% seen once. The sample comprised memory CD4+ T cells from PBMCs. The sample's subset: CD45RA-negative fraction. Receptors were obtained from a man younger than 35 in good health. Some clones in this sample may be carry-over from other donors' samples.

This clone was seen a handful of times. The V and J genes are TRBV4-1 and TRBJ2-7; TRBD1 matches at 9 bases. The junction had 10 bases not matched to a gene; V was cut back by 3 bases and J by 7 bases. Germline CDR1 MGHRA, CDR2 YSYEKL. The CDR3 spans 15 residues. This chain's CDR3 is CASSHVGTGTGEQYF. CDR3 DNA sequence: TGCGCCAGCAGCCATGTTGGGACAGGGACGGGGGAGCAGTACTTC.

This rearrangement joins TRBV28 to TRBJ1-4, with 8 bases fitting TRBD1. This CDR3 contains 15 residues. Germline CDR1 is MDHEN and CDR2 is SYDVKM. J gave up 7 bases and V 4 bases, and 8 bases lay outside the gene matches. CDR3 DNA sequence: TGTGCCAGCAGTTCCCCCGACAGGGGCGGTGAAAAACTGTTTTTT. Protein: CASSSPDRGGEKLFF.

This clone was picked up one time. The chain employs TRBV5-4 and TRBJ2-1; D perhaps matches TRBD2 (6 bases). Trimming removed 4 bases from V and 0 bases from J, with 8 bases in between. CDR3 size: 14 residues. Germline lookup yields CDR1 SGHNT and CDR2 YYREEE (reference sequence). CDR3 in DNA: TGTGCCAGCAGCGGGAGGAGCTCCTACAATGAGCAGTTCTTC. Translating it yields CASSGRSSYNEQFF.

The chain has TRBV30 and TRBJ1-2; D perhaps matches TRBD1 (5 bases). V was pared by 7 bases and J by 3 bases, with 18 bases between. There are 14 residues in the CDR3. Germline assignment: CDR1 GTSNPN and CDR2 SVGIG (reference sequence). The CDR3 here is CASLGGRKDYGYTF. For the CDR3, the DNA is TGTGCCTCCCTCGGGGGTAGAAAAGACTATGGCTACACCTTC.

This clone has ten or more counts. This chain connects TRBV28 to TRBJ2-7; a weak D match, TRBD2 (5 bases). This CDR3 has 14 residues. The V gene's germline CDR1 is MDHEN and CDR2 SYDVKM. V dropped 6 bases and J dropped 3 bases, with 15 bases sitting between them. CDR3 amino acids: CASSPRGRGYEQYF. CDR3 bases: TGTGCCAGCAGCCCCCGGGGAAGAGGCTACGAGCAGTACTTC. Full variable domain (outside the CDR3, taken from reference TRBV28 and TRBJ2-7): DVKVTQSSRYLVKRTGEKVFLECVQDMDHENMFWYRQDPGLGLRLIYFSYDVKMKEKGDIPEGYSVSREKKERFSLILESASTNQTSMYLCASSPRGRGYEQYFGPGTRLTVT.

The rearrangement links TRBV19 to TRBJ1-5; D is unclear. Germline V gives CDR1 LNHDA, CDR2 SQIVND (reference sequence). The germline V and J ends were trimmed by 4 bases and 0 bases, with 10 bases remaining between them. The CDR3 loop spans 15 amino acids. The CDR3 nucleotides read TGTGCCAGTAGTAATGAAGGCTCTAGCAATCAGCCCCAGCATTTT. Translating it yields CASSNEGSSNQPQHF.

The CDR3 nucleotides read TGCGCCAGCAGCCATACACCTTGGGGGACGGGAGGCCTCACAGATACGCAGTATTTT. It specifies CASSHTPWGTGGLTDTQYF. The chain uses TRBV4-3 and TRBJ2-3; TRBD2 agrees at 7 bases. The V gene end was trimmed by 3 bases and the J gene end by 2 bases; junction bases not matched to a gene: 17. Germline lookup yields CDR1 LGHNA and CDR2 YSLEER. The CDR3 covers 19 residues.

Points on this clone: Different DNA sequences within this sample yield the same CDR3. The chain employs TRBV5-1 and TRBJ2-7; TRBD2 matches at 7 bases. This CDR3 region has 15 residues. The V gene's germline CDR1 is SGHRS and CDR2 YFSETQ. V shed 0 bases and J 2 bases; nucleotides not matched to a gene: 5. The CDR3, as DNA: TGCGCCAGCAGCTTGGTGGCTAGCGGAACCTACGAGCAGTACTTC. Protein: CASSLVASGTYEQYF.

The V and J genes are TRBV6-1 and TRBJ2-7; 7 positions agree with TRBD1. The CDR3 contains 14 residues. Germline values: CDR1 MNHNS, CDR2 SASEGT. The trim removed 4 bases at V and 3 bases at J, leaving 6 bases unmatched. The chain's CDR3 is CASSVVRTGYEQYF. The DNA of the CDR3 is TGTGCCAGCAGTGTTGTCCGGACAGGCTACGAGCAGTACTTC.

The chain has TRBV27 and TRBJ2-7; 7 nucleotides line up with TRBD2. The CDR3 consists of 18 residues. From germline, CDR1 is MNHEY and CDR2 SMNVEV (reference sequence). With 4 bases clipped from V and 2 bases from J, the junction kept 17 bases outside the gene matches. The DNA of the CDR3 is TGTGCCAGCAGTTCCCGGGACTACTCAAGAACTTATACCTACGAGCAGTACTTC. Translation: CASSSRDYSRTYTYEQYF.

This clone was seen a few times. The rearrangement uses TRBV7-2 and TRBJ2-7, with D hard to call. Deletions cut 5 bases from V and 4 bases from J, with 21 bases between. This CDR3 has 16 residues. The germline gives CDR1 SGHTA, CDR2 FQGNSA. CDR3 DNA sequence: TGTGCCAGCAGCCCTCAGTTATTCACCACGTCGTACGAGCAGTACTTC. The encoded protein is CASSPQLFTTSYEQYF.

The chain links TRBV28 to TRBJ2-1; a weak D match, TRBD1 (6 bases). CDR3 length: 14 amino acids. Germline V gene lookup returns CDR1 MDHEN and CDR2 SYDVKM. The V and J ends lost 5 bases and 6 bases respectively, with 14 bases between them. In nucleotides, the CDR3 is TGTGCCAGCAGTGAGTTACAGGGTCTCAATGAGCAGTTCTTC. This encodes CASSELQGLNEQFF.

Points on this clone: A far larger clone is just one base off, so this is likely a read error. The identical CDR3 is also encoded by other nucleotide sequences in the sample. The chain has TRBV30 and TRBJ1-1; D possibly corresponds to TRBD1 (5 bases). CDR3 length: 13 residues. The V gene's germline CDR1 is GTSNPN and CDR2 SVGIG (reference sequence). The ends were cut back, 5 bases at V and 8 bases at J, with 18 bases in the middle. The CDR3 loop is CAWVQRRGTEAFF. The CDR3, as DNA: TGTGCCTGGGTCCAGAGGAGGGGCACAGAAGCTTTCTTT.

This clone was found a few times. This chain connects TRBV19 to TRBJ2-3, with unresolved D. Germline CDR1 reads LNHDA; CDR2 reads SQIVND (reference sequence). This CDR3 is 15 amino acids long. Trimming cost V 10 bases and J 4 bases, with 21 bases left between them. CDR3 loop: CATRSEDAKPDTQYF. The CDR3 DNA is TGTGCCACCCGCAGCGAGGACGCTAAGCCAGATACGCAGTATTTT.

The CDR3 DNA reads TGTGCCAGTGGGACAGGGGGTATCCACGAGCAGTACTTC. It encodes CASGTGGIHEQYF. The chain couples TRBV28 to TRBJ2-7; TRBD1 agrees at 11 bases. Per the germline V gene, CDR1 is MDHEN and CDR2 is SYDVKM. V gave up 9 bases and J gave up 5 bases; unmatched junction bases: 6. CDR3 size: 13 residues. Based on the CDR3 plus reference TRBV28 and TRBJ2-7, the full variable domain is DVKVTQSSRYLVKRTGEKVFLECVQDMDHENMFWYRQDPGLGLRLIYFSYDVKMKEKGDIPEGYSVSREKKERFSLILESASTNQTSMYLCASGTGGIHEQYFGPGTRLTVT.

V and J are TRBV2 and TRBJ1-1; 8 bases match TRBD1. With V trimmed by 4 bases and J by 1 base, 14 bases remained unmatched. The CDR3 contains 18 residues. The V gene's germline CDR1 is SNHLY and CDR2 FYNNEI. This CDR3 reads CASSVRRTGRIENTEAFF. For the CDR3, the DNA is TGTGCCAGCAGTGTCAGGAGGACAGGGCGGATCGAGAACACTGAAGCTTTCTTT. The whole variable domain, filled in from reference TRBV2 and TRBJ1-1, reads EPEVTQTPSHQVTQMGQEVILRCVPISNHLYFYWYRQILGQKVEFLVSFYNNEISEKSEIFDDQFSVERPDGSNFTLKIRSTKLEDSAMYFCASSVRRTGRIENTEAFFGQGTRLTVV.

V usage is TRBV5-4 and J usage is TRBJ2-3, with 7 bases matching TRBD1. In germline, CDR1 is SGHNT, CDR2 YYREEE (reference sequence). V dropped 5 bases and J dropped 1; count of bases not matched to a gene: 7. The CDR3 covers 15 residues. The CDR3 DNA reads TGTGCCAGCAGTTTCCGGGACAGCCGCACAGATACGCAGTATTTT. Translated: CASSFRDSRTDTQYF.

Remarks on this clone: This sequence may be a read error, since a much larger clone differs from it by one base. This specimen includes other DNA sequences encoding the same CDR3. The chain is built from TRBV4-3 and TRBJ2-7; tentative D call: TRBD1 (7 bases). CDR1 and CDR2 from the germline V gene are LGHNA and YSLEER. The CDR3 has 14 residues. Here the CDR3 DNA reads TGCGCCAGCAGCCAAGAGGACAGGCCTCGGGAGCAGTACTTT. It encodes CASSQEDRPREQYF.

The chain is built from TRBV5-1 and TRBJ1-1; no clear D gene. Looked up from germline, CDR1 is SGHRS and CDR2 is YFSETQ. Trimming shortened V by 1 base and J by 1 base, and 8 bases separated the two germline ends. The CDR3 loop spans 14 amino acids. The CDR3 bases are TGCGCCAGCAGCTTGTTGGCAGCGAACACTGAAGCTTTCTTT. It is translated as CASSLLAANTEAFF.

For the CDR3, the DNA is TGCAGCGTCCAGGGGGGCGGGACAGGGGGCTCTACGCCCTACTTC. It encodes CSVQGGGTGGSTPYF. This chain links TRBV29-1 with TRBJ2-5, with TRBD1 matching over 12 bases. CDR3 length: 15 amino acids. Germline V gene lookup returns CDR1 SQVTM and CDR2 ANQGSEA. The V segment lost 6 bases and the J segment 14 bases; nucleotides outside the gene matches: 19.

This sequence joins TRBV4-1 and TRBJ2-1; 11 bases line up with TRBD1. V lost 0 bases to trimming and J lost 7 bases; unmatched junction nucleotides: 5. The CDR3 has 16 amino acids. Germline CDR1 MGHRA, CDR2 YSYEKL. The CDR3 protein is CASSQDGQGAGNEQFF. In nucleotides, the CDR3 is TGCGCCAGCAGCCAAGATGGACAGGGGGCTGGGAATGAGCAGTTCTTC.

The chain employs TRBV28 and TRBJ1-2; 9 bases are shared with TRBD1. The V and J ends lost 3 bases and 3 bases, in that order; junction bases with no gene match: 14. The CDR3 has 18 residues. CDR1 and CDR2 (germline): MDHEN, SYDVKM. The CDR3 DNA follows: TGTGCCAGCAGTTTGCCGCGCCAGGGACAGGGAAACTACTATGGCTACACCTTC. Amino acid sequence: CASSLPRQGQGNYYGYTF.

The chain has TRBV19 and TRBJ2-5; D unclear. The CDR3 totals 15 residues. Germline V gives CDR1 LNHDA, CDR2 SQIVND (reference sequence). V lost 3 bases and J lost 2, with 13 bases in between. Written as DNA, the CDR3 is TGTGCCAGTAGTATTGGGGTTGTCCGGCAAGAGACCCAGTACTTC. Protein: CASSIGVVRQETQYF.

Regarding this clone: This may arise from a read error, as a much more abundant clone is one base away. This rearrangement joins TRBV7-9 to TRBJ2-2; a possible D gene is TRBD1 (7 bases). The CDR3 is made up of 13 amino acids. Germline CDR1 reads SEHNR; CDR2 reads FQNEAQ (reference sequence). The CDR3 is CASSAGQARELSF. Written as DNA, the CDR3 is TGTGCCAGCAGCGCCGGACAGGCCCGGGAGCTGTCTTTT.

The rearrangement links TRBV11-3 to TRBJ1-1; D gene uncertain. From germline, CDR1 is SGHNT and CDR2 YENEEA. V gave up 5 bases and J gave up 2 bases, with 9 bases separating them. The CDR3 is 13 amino acids. CDR3 sequence: CASSLQVNTEAFF. The CDR3 coding sequence is TGTGCCAGCAGCCTTCAGGTAAACACTGAAGCTTTCTTT.

This clone appeared once. The V gene is TRBV5-8, the J gene TRBJ1-1, with D tentatively TRBD1 (6 bases). The CDR3 is 14 residues long. The germline V gene encodes CDR1 SGHTS and CDR2 YDEGEE. V lost 3 bases and J lost 2, with 11 bases in between. CDR3 DNA sequence: TGTGCCAGCAGCTCTCCGGGACACAACACTGAAGCTTTCTTT. It codes for CASSSPGHNTEAFF.

The chain links TRBV7-6 to TRBJ2-7; 10 nucleotides line up with TRBD2. CDR3 length: 17 amino acids. CDR1 and CDR2 from the germline V gene are SGHVS and FNYEAQ. After removal of 0 bases from V and 4 bases from J, the junction contained 9 bases not matched to a gene. The CDR3 bases are TGTGCCAGCAGCTTAGCGGTAGCGGGAGGTCTTCCATACGAGCAGTACTTC. It is translated as CASSLAVAGGLPYEQYF.